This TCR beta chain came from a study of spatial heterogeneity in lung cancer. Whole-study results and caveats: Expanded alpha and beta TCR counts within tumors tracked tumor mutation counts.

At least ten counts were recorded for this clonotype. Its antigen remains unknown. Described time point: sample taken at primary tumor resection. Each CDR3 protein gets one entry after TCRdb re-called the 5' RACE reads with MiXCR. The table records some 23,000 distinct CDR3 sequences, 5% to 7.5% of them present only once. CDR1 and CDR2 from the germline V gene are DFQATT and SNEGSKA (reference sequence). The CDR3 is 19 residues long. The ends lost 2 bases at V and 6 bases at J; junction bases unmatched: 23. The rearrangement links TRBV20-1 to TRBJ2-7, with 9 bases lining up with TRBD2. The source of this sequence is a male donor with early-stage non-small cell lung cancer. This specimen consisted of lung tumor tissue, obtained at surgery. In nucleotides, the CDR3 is TGCAGTGCTAGAATACGAGAAGCGGGAGGCCCCGCATCCCGTCCCGAGCAGTACTTC. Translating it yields CSARIREAGGPASRPEQYF.